The entry below describes one T cell receptor (beta chain). The junction had 12 bases not matched to a gene; V was cut back by 0 bases and J by 7 bases. Germline loops: CDR1 SGHRS, CDR2 YFSETQ. The length of the CDR3 is 17 residues. A multiplex PCR was run with 60 Vbeta primers and 13 Jbeta primers. Original processing notes: In a later analysis, of approximately 81 million unique beta chains, roughly 9.9 million appeared in at least two donors. The assay was immunoSEQ multiplex PCR, and TCRdb's table has in-frame clones only and misses some. From that table come the V and J calls and clone size; the DNA was used to work out D and trimming. The data contain 90,000 to 130,000 clones, about 76% of them singletons. The sample comes from a study of cytomegalovirus exposure and HLA in healthy donors.

The chain joins TRBV5-1 to TRBJ2-1, with 8 positions matching TRBD2. The sample was PBMCs. The clonotype originates from a man aged 30 to 39 in good health and CMV-seropositive. The CDR3 DNA follows: TGCGCCAGCAGCTTGGTCCTTCGGGGGGGCGGCGGTAATGAGCAGTTCTTC. This encodes CASSLVLRGGGGNEQFF.